This is a list of T cell receptor beta chains from one sample in a study of regulatory T cells in long-lasting Graves disease. Each CDR3 protein is one row after TCRdb ran MiXCR on the multiplex PCR reads. The table includes 550,000 to 600,000 distinct CDR3 sequences, about 16% detected once. These data also formed part of another study, on T cells in Graves' hyperthyroidism and ophthalmopathy.

Sample: peripheral blood mononuclear cells (PBMCs), taken at new diagnosis, from a patient treated with antithyroid drugs. Receptors originate from a man in his late teens or twenties with Graves disease. The CDR3 runs from the conserved cysteine through the conserved F or W. A D gene is named only where the DNA matches it firmly. Clone size is not always given. Where it is, it says once, few, many or a class for expanded clones.

V gene	D gene	J gene	clone size	CDR3 DNA	CDR3 protein
TRBV7-8	-	TRBJ1-5	many	TGTGCCAGCACCGGGGCGCTCGGTCAGCCCCAGCATTTT	CASTGALGQPQHF
TRBV30	-	TRBJ2-2	few	TGTGCCTGGATAGCCTCGAGCACCGGGGAGCTGTTTTTT	CAWIASSTGELFF
TRBV3-1	-	TRBJ1-6	-	TGTGCCAGCAGCCATCGACAGTCCACCTATAATTCACCCCTCCACTTT	CASSHRQSTYNSPLHF
TRBV6-1	TRBD1	TRBJ1-5	many	TGTGCCAGCAGTGACCCGACAGGGGGTGGTCAGCCCCAGCATTTT	CASSDPTGGGQPQHF
TRBV28	TRBD1	TRBJ1-2	-	TGTGCCAGCACCTATGGACAGGGGAACTATGGCTACACCTTC	CASTYGQGNYGYTF
TRBV2	-	TRBJ2-2	-	TGTGCCAGCAGTGGGTTGATTAACACCGGGGAGCTGTTTTTT	CASSGLINTGELFF
TRBV28	TRBD1	TRBJ1-2	many	TGTGCCAGCAGTCCAGGACAGGCGCCGAGAGGCTATGGCTACACCTTC	CASSPGQAPRGYGYTF
TRBV20-1	TRBD2	TRBJ2-7	-	TGCAGTGCTAGAGGCGAGGGGAGGGCCGCCGAGCAGTACTTC	CSARGEGRAAEQYF
TRBV24-1	-	TRBJ2-1	-	TGTGCCACCAGTGATACCGGGGTCTTGGATGAGCAGTTCTTC	CATSDTGVLDEQFF
TRBV7-3	TRBD2	TRBJ2-1	many	TGTGCCAGCAGCTTACTAGCGGGAGGCAGGAATGAGCAGTTCTTC	CASSLLAGGRNEQFF
TRBV28	TRBD1	TRBJ1-2	few	TGTGCCAGCAGTCGATATACGGGACAGGCCGCGAGGGGCTACACCTTC	CASSRYTGQAARGYTF
TRBV30	TRBD2	TRBJ2-7	many	TGTGCCTTGACTAGCGGGGGCACCTACGAGCAGTACTTC	CALTSGGTYEQYF
TRBV27	-	TRBJ2-1	many	TGTGCCAGCAGTCCAGATATCAATGAGCAGTTCTTC	CASSPDINEQFF
TRBV6-2/TRBV6-3	TRBD2	TRBJ2-1	-	TGTGCCAGCTGGCTAGCGGGAGACGGTGAGCAGTTCTTC	CASWLAGDGEQFF
TRBV15	TRBD1	TRBJ2-7	-	TGTGCCACCAGCAGCATTCGACAGGGATCCTACGAGCAGTACTTC	CATSSIRQGSYEQYF
TRBV10-3	TRBD2	TRBJ2-7	few	TGTGCCTCTCGACTAGCGGGAGGATTCTACGAGCAGTACTTC	CASRLAGGFYEQYF
TRBV5-1	TRBD2	TRBJ2-7	-	TGCGCCAGCAGCTTGGCGTTAGCGGGAGTGGGCGAGCAGTACTTC	CASSLALAGVGEQYF
TRBV4-2	TRBD2	TRBJ2-2	few	TGTGCCAGCAGCCAAGTACTAGCGGAGAACACCGGGGAGCTGTTTTTT	CASSQVLAENTGELFF
TRBV7-2	TRBD2	TRBJ2-7	-	TGTGCCAGCAGCTTAGGGCTAGCGGCCCGACAGTGGGAGCAGTACTTC	CASSLGLAARQWEQYF
TRBV20-1	-	TRBJ2-5	many	TGCAGTGCTAGCCCTGGGGATGAGACCCAGTACTTC	CSASPGDETQYF
TRBV4-1	-	TRBJ2-7	-	TGCGCCAGCAGCCGCTCCCCCGGGACCGCCGGGGAGCAGTACTTC	CASSRSPGTAGEQYF
TRBV7-8	-	TRBJ2-7	many	TGTGCCAGCAGTTTCCCCACCTACGAGCAGTACTTC	CASSFPTYEQYF
TRBV9	-	TRBJ2-2	few	TGTGCCAGCAGCTTTAAGAACACCGGGGAGCTGTTTTTT	CASSFKNTGELFF
TRBV9	-	TRBJ2-7	many	TGTGCCAGCAGCGTAGCCCCTGAGACGGGGGCGGGCTACGAGCAGTACTTC	CASSVAPETGAGYEQYF
TRBV3-1	TRBD2	TRBJ2-5	many	TGTGCCAGCAGCCCCGGGGGAGGGCCTATGGAGACCCAGTACTTC	CASSPGGGPMETQYF
TRBV29-1	TRBD2	TRBJ2-7	few	TGCAGCGTCGAGGGGACCTCACTAGCGGGAGGGGCCTACGAGCAGTACTTC	CSVEGTSLAGGAYEQYF
TRBV27	TRBD1	TRBJ2-7	-	TGTGCCAGCAGCCTCCAGGGGGCCTACAATGAGCAGTACTTC	CASSLQGAYNEQYF
TRBV6-1	TRBD2	TRBJ2-1	many	TGTGCCAGCAGTCGCAAGCGGGATCCCCGACTCAGCTCCTACAATGAGCAGTTCTTC	CASSRKRDPRLSSYNEQFF
TRBV6-1	-	TRBJ1-5	-	TGTGCCAGCGGAGTGGGAGGCCCCCAGCATTTT	CASGVGGPQHF
TRBV28	TRBD1	TRBJ1-3	-	TGTGCCAGCAGTTTGTGGGACAGGGGCTCGGACACCATATATTTT	CASSLWDRGSDTIYF
TRBV6-1	-	TRBJ1-1	many	TGTGCCAGCAGTGAACTGGTGGGCATGAACACTGAAGCTTTCTTT	CASSELVGMNTEAFF
TRBV12-3/TRBV12-4	TRBD1	TRBJ2-5	many	TGTGCCAGCAGTCAAATGGGACAGGGGATGGAGACCCAGTACTTC	CASSQMGQGMETQYF
TRBV19	TRBD2	TRBJ2-1	-	TGTGCCAGTACCGTAGGACTAGCGCGATACAATGAGCAGTTCTTC	CASTVGLARYNEQFF
TRBV11-3	TRBD2	TRBJ2-5	many	TGTGCCAGCAGTCAGACTAGCGGGACCAAAGAGACCCAGTACTTC	CASSQTSGTKETQYF
TRBV7-3	-	TRBJ2-5	many	TGTGCCAGCAGCCCCTTGGGCTTGGTAGAGACCCAGTACTTC	CASSPLGLVETQYF
TRBV5-4	-	TRBJ1-1	-	TGTGCCAGCAGCCCCGGAAGGAGAGGTCAAGTCGCTGAAGCTTTCTTT	CASSPGRRGQVAEAFF
TRBV7-9	-	TRBJ2-7	-	TGTGCCAGCAGCCCCACCTTTAGCGATAAAACCTACGAGCAGTACTTC	CASSPTFSDKTYEQYF
TRBV2	-	TRBJ2-1	many	TGTGCCAGCAGGCGGGCGGTTAGCTCCTACAATGAGCAGTTCTTC	CASRRAVSSYNEQFF
TRBV6-1	TRBD1	TRBJ2-7	few	TGTGCCAGCATTCGGGACAGGGGCTCCTACGAGCAGTACTTC	CASIRDRGSYEQYF
TRBV20-1	-	TRBJ2-5	-	TGCAGTGCCCGTACTAGCTTGTCGACTATAAGAGAGACCCAGTACTTC	CSARTSLSTIRETQYF
TRBV6-1	-	TRBJ2-7	many	TGTGCCAGCAGTGAAATTTCCTACGAGCAGTACTTC	CASSEISYEQYF
TRBV20-1	TRBD2	TRBJ2-5	many	TGCAGTGCGGAGGTGCTAGCGGGAGGCGCTTTCCAAGAGACCCAGTACTTC	CSAEVLAGGAFQETQYF
TRBV29-1	-	TRBJ2-5	-	TGCAGCGTTGATAAGGGATTTGAGACCCAGTACTTC	CSVDKGFETQYF
TRBV7-8	-	TRBJ1-1	many	TGTGCCAGCAGCCTCAGGGACGGGGGCACTGAAGCTTTCTTT	CASSLRDGGTEAFF
TRBV3-1	-	TRBJ2-1	many	TGTGCCAGCAGCCAGGGGGAGAGCTCCTACAATGAGCAGTTCTTC	CASSQGESSYNEQFF
TRBV28	-	TRBJ2-1	many	TGTGCCAGCAGTAGGCGGGAAAGGGACAATGAGCAGTTCTTC	CASSRRERDNEQFF
TRBV5-8	-	TRBJ1-5	-	TGTGCCAGCAGCAGATGGAGGGGGGTAGGCAATCAGCCCCAGCATTTT	CASSRWRGVGNQPQHF
TRBV5-1	-	TRBJ2-5	many	TGCGCCAGCAGCTCACATAACCAAGAGACCCAGTACTTC	CASSSHNQETQYF
TRBV27	-	TRBJ2-5	many	TGTGCCAGCAGTTTATCCACCCAGTACTTC	CASSLSTQYF
TRBV6-5	-	TRBJ1-4	few	TGTGCCAGCAGTTACCGTGGGTCGGGTAATGAAAAACTGTTTTTT	CASSYRGSGNEKLFF
TRBV9	-	TRBJ1-1	few	TGTGCCAGCAGCGTAGAGGGGGGGGGTTACTCGGCTGAAGCTTTCTTT	CASSVEGGGYSAEAFF
TRBV9	-	TRBJ1-4	few	TGTGCCAGCAGCGCCCAGGACGGGGCAACTAATGAAAAACTGTTTTTT	CASSAQDGATNEKLFF
TRBV5-1	-	TRBJ1-1	-	TGCGCCAGCAGCTTGTTCCGGGGGCACACTGAAGCTTTCTTT	CASSLFRGHTEAFF
TRBV7-9	TRBD2	TRBJ2-7	few	TGTGCCAGCAGCTTAGCGGGTGATGGCGGGGGAGCCTACGAGCAGTACTTC	CASSLAGDGGGAYEQYF
TRBV2	TRBD2	TRBJ2-2	many	TGTGCCAGCAGTGGACTAGCGTCTGCCGGGGAGCTGTTTTTT	CASSGLASAGELFF